This is a list of T cell receptor beta chains from one sample in a study of T cell changes during pregnancy in multiple sclerosis. Profiled with immunoSEQ multiplex PCR; TCRdb holds only in-frame clones, not every one. The table includes about 40,000 clones, about 88% detected once. The sample in question was CD8+ T cells from peripheral blood mononuclear cells, obtained in the first trimester of pregnancy. The receptors stem from a female donor with multiple sclerosis, enrolled in a pregnancy study. Both conserved end residues are part of each CDR3. D genes are given only for firm matches. Clone size is shown for a subset of rows, as once, few, many or a class of expanded clone.

13	TRBD1	TRBV2	TRBJ2-7	once	CASRGQANYEQYF	TGTGCCAGCAGGGGACAGGCGAATTACGAGCAGTACTTC
13	-	TRBV4-3	TRBJ1-2	-	CASSQGTVYGYTF	TGCGCCAGCAGCCAAGGGACAGTCTATGGCTACACCTTC
14	TRBD2	TRBV6-1	TRBJ2-3	-	CASQGLADTDTQYF	TGTGCCAGCCAGGGACTAGCGGATACAGATACGCAGTATTTT
14	TRBD1	TRBV6-4	TRBJ2-1	-	CASSPTGGMDEQFF	TGTGCCAGCAGCCCTACAGGGGGCATGGATGAGCAGTTCTTC
15	TRBD1	TRBV5-6	TRBJ1-6	-	CASSLGTGGASPLHF	TGTGCCAGCAGCTTGGGGACAGGGGGAGCTTCACCCCTCCACTTT
18	TRBD2	TRBV19	TRBJ2-1	once	CASSRSGGPLSSYNEQFF	TGTGCCAGTAGTAGGTCGGGGGGGCCCTTGAGCTCCTACAATGAGCAGTTCTTC
15	TRBD2	TRBV6-4	TRBJ2-7	-	CASSYSTSGGYEQYF	TGTGCCAGCAGTTACTCGACTAGCGGGGGTTACGAGCAGTACTTC
15	TRBD1	TRBV5-5	TRBJ1-2	-	CASSLAGTASYGYTF	TGTGCCAGCAGCTTGGCCGGGACAGCGAGCTATGGCTACACCTTC
14	-	TRBV18	TRBJ2-5	-	CASSFPGIQETQYF	TGTGCCAGCTCATTCCCGGGAATACAAGAGACCCAGTACTTC
12	-	TRBV5-6	TRBJ2-1	-	CASSWGHGVLFF	TGTGCCAGCAGCTGGGGACATGGCGTGCTGTTCTTC
15	TRBD1	TRBV30	TRBJ1-1	-	CAWMEPGQGNTEAFF	TGTGCCTGGATGGAACCGGGACAGGGGAACACTGAAGCTTTCTTT
13	-	TRBV10-3	TRBJ1-1	-	CAISESADTEAFF	TGTGCCATCAGTGAGTCGGCAGACACTGAAGCTTTCTTT
16	TRBD1	TRBV6-1	TRBJ1-4	medium-sized	CASSELTGTGREKLFF	TGTGCCAGCAGTGAATTAACCGGGACAGGGCGTGAAAAACTGTTTTTT
16	TRBD1	TRBV2	TRBJ2-7	few	CASSESPGTGAYEQYF	TGTGCCAGCAGTGAATCCCCCGGGACAGGGGCCTACGAGCAGTACTTC
14	-	TRBV13	TRBJ1-1	-	CASSTDLNRVEAFF	TGTGCCAGCAGCACCGACCTCAACAGAGTTGAAGCTTTCTTT
14	-	TRBV25-1	TRBJ1-2	once	CASSDRGTSYGYTF	TGTGCCAGCAGTGACAGGGGTACTAGCTATGGCTACACCTTC
13	-	TRBV7-9	TRBJ1-1	-	CASSLVGQQEAFF	TGTGCCAGCAGCTTAGTGGGACAACAAGAAGCTTTCTTT
16	-	TRBV11-2	TRBJ2-3	-	CASSPVQGRDTDTQYF	TGTGCCAGCAGCCCGGTCCAGGGAAGGGACACAGATACGCAGTATTTT
15	TRBD1	TRBV4-3	TRBJ1-1	few	CASSQGGTGNTEAFF	TGCGCCAGCAGCCAAGGGGGGACAGGGAACACTGAAGCTTTCTTT
15	-	TRBV9	TRBJ2-7	-	CASSPTDFISYEQYF	TGTGCCAGCAGCCCTACCGACTTCATCTCCTACGAGCAGTACTTC
15	TRBD2	TRBV4-3	TRBJ2-2	-	CASSQDGLAGGELFF	TGCGCCAGCAGCCAAGATGGACTAGCTGGCGGGGAGCTGTTTTTT
17	-	TRBV10-3	TRBJ2-1	-	CAISVGADPSSYNEQFF	TGTGCCATCAGTGTAGGAGCGGACCCGAGCTCCTACAATGAGCAGTTCTTC
14	-	TRBV27	TRBJ1-3	-	CASSLQGSGNTIYF	TGTGCCAGCAGTTTACAGGGCTCTGGAAACACCATATATTTT
15	-	TRBV15	TRBJ1-2	few	CATSRDIGTHYGYTF	TGTGCCACCAGCAGAGATATCGGGACTCACTATGGCTACACCTTC
16	TRBD2	TRBV27	TRBJ2-3	-	CASSSSLAGGTDTQYF	TGTGCCAGCAGTTCATCCTTAGCGGGGGGAACAGATACGCAGTATTTT
17	TRBD1	TRBV5-8	TRBJ1-1	-	CASSPFDRGGRDTEAFF	TGTGCCAGCAGCCCGTTCGATAGAGGGGGCCGGGACACTGAAGCTTTCTTT
15	-	TRBV5-5	TRBJ1-4	-	CASSSSQGWDEKLFF	TGTGCCAGCAGTTCATCACAGGGCTGGGATGAAAAACTGTTTTTT
14	TRBD1	TRBV13	TRBJ1-1	-	CASSAGQGYTEAFF	TGTGCCAGCAGCGCTGGACAGGGATACACTGAAGCTTTCTTT
19	-	TRBV27	TRBJ1-1	once	CASSPQGEQGYGWNTEAFF	TGTGCCAGCAGTCCTCAGGGAGAACAGGGATACGGATGGAACACTGAAGCTTTCTTT
15	TRBD2	TRBV7-7	TRBJ2-1	-	CASSSLSGGADEQFF	TGTGCTAGCAGCTCCCTTAGCGGGGGGGCCGATGAGCAGTTCTTC
15	TRBD1	TRBV28	TRBJ2-7	-	CASTIMGTGGYEQYF	TGTGCCAGCACTATTATGGGGACAGGGGGCTACGAGCAGTACTTC
12	-	TRBV7-9	TRBJ1-6	few	CASSPGNSPLHF	TGTGCCAGCAGCCCGGGTAATTCACCCCTCCACTTT
14	TRBD2	TRBV29-1	TRBJ2-1	-	CSVNGGGPGNEQFF	TGCAGCGTTAACGGCGGGGGGCCGGGGAATGAGCAGTTCTTC
14	-	TRBV27	TRBJ2-3	-	CASSLAVGADTQYF	TGTGCCAGCAGTTTAGCGGTCGGTGCAGATACGCAGTATTTT
14	-	TRBV9	TRBJ1-6	few	CASSVQGMNSPLHF	TGTGCCAGCAGCGTTCAGGGTATGAATTCACCCCTCCACTTT
15	-	TRBV6-6	TRBJ1-3	-	CASSYSAGIGNTIYF	TGTGCCAGCAGTTACTCTGCGGGCATCGGAAACACCATATATTTT
17	-	TRBV4-2	TRBJ1-5	-	CASSQDGNLGPPWPQHF	TGTGCCAGCAGCCAAGATGGCAACCTAGGCCCCCCCTGGCCCCAGCATTTT
15	TRBD1	TRBV5-4	TRBJ2-7	-	CASSSRTGGNYEQYF	TGTGCCAGCAGCTCCCGGACAGGGGGGAACTACGAGCAGTACTTC
16	-	TRBV6-4	TRBJ2-6	-	CASSEYSKSGANVLTF	TGTGCCAGCAGTGAATACAGCAAATCTGGGGCCAACGTCCTGACTTTC
13	-	TRBV12-5	TRBJ1-2	few	CASGSGLLRGYTF	TGTGCTAGTGGTTCGGGACTCCTTAGAGGCTACACCTTC
18	TRBD2	TRBV4-1	TRBJ2-7	-	CASSPPRLAGGFPYEQYF	TGCGCCAGCAGCCCGCCAAGACTAGCGGGGGGTTTCCCCTACGAGCAGTACTTC
15	-	TRBV6-5	TRBJ2-7	-	CASSYSIYTTYEQYF	TGTGCCAGCAGTTACTCGATATACACAACCTACGAGCAGTACTTC
12	-	TRBV9	TRBJ1-1	-	CASSGGGQLAFF	TGTGCCAGCAGCGGGGGGGGTCAGCTGGCTTTCTTT
16	-	TRBV19	TRBJ1-1	-	CASTAGSRLLHTEAFF	TGTGCCAGTACCGCCGGGTCCCGGCTACTCCACACTGAAGCTTTCTTT
12	-	TRBV7-9	TRBJ2-7	once	CASSLGRSEQYF	TGTGCCAGCAGCTTAGGCAGGTCCGAGCAGTACTTC
17	TRBD1	TRBV11-2	TRBJ1-4	-	CASSQEEGGQGREKLFF	TGTGCCAGCAGCCAAGAAGAGGGGGGACAGGGCCGTGAAAAACTGTTTTTT
14	-	TRBV19	TRBJ1-2	-	CASIGPPTGYGYTF	TGTGCCAGTATCGGCCCACCGACGGGCTATGGCTACACCTTC
15	-	TRBV30	TRBJ2-2	-	CAWSGSRDYTGELFF	TGTGCCTGGAGCGGCAGCAGGGACTACACCGGGGAGCTGTTTTTT
13	-	TRBV14	TRBJ1-2	many	CASSQGRNYGYTF	TGTGCCAGCAGCCAAGGGCGGAACTATGGCTACACCTTC
15	TRBD1	TRBV19	TRBJ2-7	-	CASSIDGTGSYEQYF	TGTGCCAGTAGTATAGATGGGACAGGGTCCTACGAGCAGTACTTC
11	-	TRBV9	TRBJ2-7	-	CASSFRDEQYF	TGTGCCAGCAGCTTCCGGGACGAGCAGTACTTC
15	-	TRBV4-1	TRBJ1-4	once	CASSQETATNEKLFF	TGCGCCAGCAGCCAGGAGACAGCAACTAATGAAAAACTGTTTTTT